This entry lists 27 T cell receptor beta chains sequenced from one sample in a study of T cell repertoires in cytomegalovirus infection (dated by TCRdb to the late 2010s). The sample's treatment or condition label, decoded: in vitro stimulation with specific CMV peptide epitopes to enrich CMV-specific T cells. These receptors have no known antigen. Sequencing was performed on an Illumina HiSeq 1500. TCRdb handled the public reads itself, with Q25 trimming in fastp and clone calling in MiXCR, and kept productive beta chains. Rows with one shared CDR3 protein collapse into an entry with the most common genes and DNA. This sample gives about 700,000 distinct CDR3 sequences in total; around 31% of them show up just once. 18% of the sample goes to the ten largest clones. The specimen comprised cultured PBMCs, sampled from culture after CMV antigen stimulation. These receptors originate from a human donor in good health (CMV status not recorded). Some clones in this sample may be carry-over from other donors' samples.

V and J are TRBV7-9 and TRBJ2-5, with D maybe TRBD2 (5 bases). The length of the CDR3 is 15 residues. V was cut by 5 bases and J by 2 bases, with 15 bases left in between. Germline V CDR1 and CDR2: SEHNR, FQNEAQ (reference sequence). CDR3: CASSGGSRWQETQYF. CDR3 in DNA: TGTGCCAGCAGCGGCGGGTCTAGATGGCAAGAGACCCAGTACTTC.

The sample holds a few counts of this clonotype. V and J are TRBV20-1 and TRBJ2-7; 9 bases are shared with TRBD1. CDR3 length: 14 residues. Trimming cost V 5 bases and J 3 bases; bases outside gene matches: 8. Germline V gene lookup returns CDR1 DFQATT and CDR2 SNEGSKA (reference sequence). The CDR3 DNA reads TGCAGTGCTTTACCCGGGACAGGGCTCTACGAGCAGTACTTC. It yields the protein CSALPGTGLYEQYF.

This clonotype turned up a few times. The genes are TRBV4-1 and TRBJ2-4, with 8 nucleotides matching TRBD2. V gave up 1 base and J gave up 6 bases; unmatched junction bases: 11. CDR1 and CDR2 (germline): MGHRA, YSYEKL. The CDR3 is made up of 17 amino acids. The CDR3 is CASSQVVWREDRNIQYF. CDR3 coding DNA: TGCGCCAGCAGCCAAGTTGTTTGGCGGGAGGACAGAAACATTCAGTACTTC.

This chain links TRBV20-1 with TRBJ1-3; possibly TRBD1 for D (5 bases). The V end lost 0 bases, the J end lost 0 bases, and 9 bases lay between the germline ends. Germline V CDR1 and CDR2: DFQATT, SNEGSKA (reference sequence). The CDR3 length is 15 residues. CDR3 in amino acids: CSARDLQVSGNTIYF. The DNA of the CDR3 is TGCAGTGCTAGAGATTTACAGGTCTCTGGAAACACCATATATTTT.

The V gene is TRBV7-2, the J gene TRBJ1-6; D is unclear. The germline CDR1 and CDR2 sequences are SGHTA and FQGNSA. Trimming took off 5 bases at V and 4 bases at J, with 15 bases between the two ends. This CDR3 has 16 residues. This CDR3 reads CASSPSHYRYNSPLHF. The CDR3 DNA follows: TGTGCCAGCAGCCCCTCCCACTACCGTTATAATTCACCCCTCCACTTT.

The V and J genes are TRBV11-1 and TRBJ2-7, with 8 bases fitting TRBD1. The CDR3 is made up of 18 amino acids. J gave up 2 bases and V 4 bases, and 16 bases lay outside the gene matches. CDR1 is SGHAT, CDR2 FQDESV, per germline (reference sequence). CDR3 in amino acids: CASSSPATSGGGTYEQYF. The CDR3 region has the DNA TGTGCCAGCAGCTCCCCTGCTACTTCAGGGGGCGGTACCTACGAGCAGTACTTC.

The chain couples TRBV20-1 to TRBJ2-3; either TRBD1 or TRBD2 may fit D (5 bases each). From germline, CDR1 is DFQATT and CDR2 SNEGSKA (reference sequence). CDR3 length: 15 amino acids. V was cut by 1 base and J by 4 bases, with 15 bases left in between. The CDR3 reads CSARGGRAPADTQYF. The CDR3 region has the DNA TGCAGTGCTAGAGGGGGGAGAGCCCCAGCAGATACGCAGTATTTT.

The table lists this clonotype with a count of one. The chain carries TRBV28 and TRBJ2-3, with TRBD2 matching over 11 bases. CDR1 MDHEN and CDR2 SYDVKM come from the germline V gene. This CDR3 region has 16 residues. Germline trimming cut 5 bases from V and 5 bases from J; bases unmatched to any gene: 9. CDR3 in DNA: TGTGCCAGCAGTCTGACGACTAGCGGGGTCCTAGATACGCAGTATTTT. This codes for CASSLTTSGVLDTQYF.

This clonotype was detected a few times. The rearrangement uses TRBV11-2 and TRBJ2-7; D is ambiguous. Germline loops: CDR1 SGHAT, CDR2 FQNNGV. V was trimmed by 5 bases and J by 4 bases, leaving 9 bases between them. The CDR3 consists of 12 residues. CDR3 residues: CASSHTEYEQYF. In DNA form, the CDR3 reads TGTGCCAGCAGCCACACGGAGTACGAGCAGTACTTC.

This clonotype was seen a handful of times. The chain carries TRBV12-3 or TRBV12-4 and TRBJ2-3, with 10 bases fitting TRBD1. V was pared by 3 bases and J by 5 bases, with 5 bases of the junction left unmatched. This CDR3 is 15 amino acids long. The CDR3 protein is CASSFRDRGGDTQYF. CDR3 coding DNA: TGTGCCAGCAGTTTCCGGGACAGGGGTGGAGATACGCAGTATTTT.

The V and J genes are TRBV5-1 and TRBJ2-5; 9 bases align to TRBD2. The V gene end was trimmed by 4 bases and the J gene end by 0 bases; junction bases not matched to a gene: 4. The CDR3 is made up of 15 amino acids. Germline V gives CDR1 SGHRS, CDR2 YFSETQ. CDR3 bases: TGCGCCAGCAGCGTTTTAGCGGGGGACCAAGAGACCCAGTACTTC. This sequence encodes CASSVLAGDQETQYF.

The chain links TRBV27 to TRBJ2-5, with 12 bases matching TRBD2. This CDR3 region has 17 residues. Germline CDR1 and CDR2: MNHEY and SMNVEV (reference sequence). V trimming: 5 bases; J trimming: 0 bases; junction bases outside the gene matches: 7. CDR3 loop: CASSIASGRAHQETQYF. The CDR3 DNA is TGTGCCAGCAGTATAGCTAGCGGGAGGGCCCACCAAGAGACCCAGTACTTC.

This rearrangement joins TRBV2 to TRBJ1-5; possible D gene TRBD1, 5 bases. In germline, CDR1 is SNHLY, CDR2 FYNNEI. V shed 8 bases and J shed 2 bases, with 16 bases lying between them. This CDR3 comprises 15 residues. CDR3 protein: CASQPEQGGNQPQHF. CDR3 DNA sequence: TGTGCCAGCCAGCCTGAGCAGGGTGGCAATCAGCCCCAGCATTTT.

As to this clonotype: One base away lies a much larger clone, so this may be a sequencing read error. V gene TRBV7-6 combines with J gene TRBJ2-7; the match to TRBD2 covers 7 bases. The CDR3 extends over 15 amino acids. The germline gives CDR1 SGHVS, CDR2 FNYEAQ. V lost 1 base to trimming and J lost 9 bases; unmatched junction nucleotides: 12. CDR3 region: CASSLEANGRSGQYF. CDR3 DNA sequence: TGTGCCAGCAGCTTAGAGGCTAACGGGAGGAGCGGGCAGTACTTC.

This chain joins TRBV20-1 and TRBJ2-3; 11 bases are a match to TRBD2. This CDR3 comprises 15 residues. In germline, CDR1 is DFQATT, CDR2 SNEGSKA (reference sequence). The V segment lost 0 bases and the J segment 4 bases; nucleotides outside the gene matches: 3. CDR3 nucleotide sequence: TGCAGTGCTAGAGATGGACTAGCGGGCGCAGATACGCAGTATTTT. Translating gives CSARDGLAGADTQYF.

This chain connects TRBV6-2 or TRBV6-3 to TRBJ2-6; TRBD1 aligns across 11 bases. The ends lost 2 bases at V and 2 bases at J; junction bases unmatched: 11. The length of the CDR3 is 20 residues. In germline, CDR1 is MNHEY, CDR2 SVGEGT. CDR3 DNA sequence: TGTGCCAGCAGTTACATTCCTTCCGGGACAGGGGGTGCTGGGGCCAACGTCCTGACTTTC. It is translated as CASSYIPSGTGGAGANVLTF.

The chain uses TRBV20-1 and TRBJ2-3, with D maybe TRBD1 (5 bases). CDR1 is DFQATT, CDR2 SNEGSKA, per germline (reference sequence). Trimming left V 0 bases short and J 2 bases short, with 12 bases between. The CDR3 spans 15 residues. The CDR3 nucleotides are TGCAGTGCTAGAGATTTAGGGGCAGTCACAGATACGCAGTATTTT. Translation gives CSARDLGAVTDTQYF.

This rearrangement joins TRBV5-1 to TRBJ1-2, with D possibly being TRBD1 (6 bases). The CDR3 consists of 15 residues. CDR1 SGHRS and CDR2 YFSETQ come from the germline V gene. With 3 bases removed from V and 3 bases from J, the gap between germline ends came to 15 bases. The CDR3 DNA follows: TGCGCCAGCAGCTACTCCGGGGGGCTCGACTATGGCTACACCTTC. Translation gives CASSYSGGLDYGYTF.

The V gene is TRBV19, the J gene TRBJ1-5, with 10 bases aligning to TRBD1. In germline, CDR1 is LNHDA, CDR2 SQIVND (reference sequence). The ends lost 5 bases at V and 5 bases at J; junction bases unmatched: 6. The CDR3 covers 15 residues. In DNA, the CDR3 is TGTGCCAGTAGTGGAACCGGGACAGGGGATCAGCCCCAGCATTTT. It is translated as CASSGTGTGDQPQHF.

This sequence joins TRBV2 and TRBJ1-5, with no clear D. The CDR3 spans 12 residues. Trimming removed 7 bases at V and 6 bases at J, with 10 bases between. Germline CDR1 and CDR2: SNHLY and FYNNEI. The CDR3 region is CASTPRGQPQHF. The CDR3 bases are TGTGCCAGCACCCCCCGTGGTCAGCCCCAGCATTTT.

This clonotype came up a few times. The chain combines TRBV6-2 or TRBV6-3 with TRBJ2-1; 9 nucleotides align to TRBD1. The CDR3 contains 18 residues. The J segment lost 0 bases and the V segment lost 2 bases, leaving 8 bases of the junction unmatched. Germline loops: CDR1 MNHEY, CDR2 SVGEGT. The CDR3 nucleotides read TGTGCCAGCAGTTACCTTTCAACAGGGGGCGGCTCCTACAATGAGCAGTTCTTC. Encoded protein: CASSYLSTGGGSYNEQFF.

Here the CDR3 reads CASSLSGNPNTEAFF. The CDR3 region has the DNA TGTGCCAGCAGCTTATCAGGCAACCCCAACACTGAAGCTTTCTTT. V and J are TRBV7-9 and TRBJ1-1; D is undetermined. Germline CDR1 and CDR2: SEHNR and FQNEAQ (reference sequence). The CDR3 covers 15 residues. Trimming left V 2 bases short and J 2 bases short, with 12 bases between. Based on the CDR3 plus reference TRBV7-9 and TRBJ1-1, the full variable domain is DTGVSQNPRHKITKRGQNVTFRCDPISEHNRLYWYRQTLGQGPEFLTYFQNEAQLEKSRLLSDRFSAERPKGSFSTLEIQRTEQGDSAMYLCASSLSGNPNTEAFFGQGTRLTVV.

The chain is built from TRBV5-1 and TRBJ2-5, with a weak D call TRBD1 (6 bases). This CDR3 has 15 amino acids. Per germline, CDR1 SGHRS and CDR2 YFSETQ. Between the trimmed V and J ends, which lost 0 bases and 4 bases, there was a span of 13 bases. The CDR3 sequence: CASSLGPGGGETQYF. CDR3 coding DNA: TGCGCCAGCAGCTTGGGCCCTGGGGGCGGAGAGACCCAGTACTTC.

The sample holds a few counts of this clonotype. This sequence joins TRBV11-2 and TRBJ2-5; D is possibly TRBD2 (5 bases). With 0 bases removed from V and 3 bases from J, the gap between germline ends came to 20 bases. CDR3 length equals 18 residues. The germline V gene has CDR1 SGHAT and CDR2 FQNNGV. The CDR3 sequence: CASSLDFPVGWREETQYF. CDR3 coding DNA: TGTGCCAGCAGCTTAGATTTTCCCGTTGGTTGGCGGGAAGAGACCCAGTACTTC.

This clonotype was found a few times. The CDR3 protein is CASSPETDLSGNTIYF. In DNA, the CDR3 is TGTGCCAGCAGCCCAGAGACAGATCTTTCCGGAAACACCATATATTTT. The V and J genes are TRBV7-9 and TRBJ1-3; D possibly corresponds to TRBD1 (5 bases). V lost 5 bases to trimming and J lost 4 bases, with 18 bases between them. The CDR3 extends over 16 amino acids. Germline lookup yields CDR1 SEHNR and CDR2 FQNEAQ (reference sequence).

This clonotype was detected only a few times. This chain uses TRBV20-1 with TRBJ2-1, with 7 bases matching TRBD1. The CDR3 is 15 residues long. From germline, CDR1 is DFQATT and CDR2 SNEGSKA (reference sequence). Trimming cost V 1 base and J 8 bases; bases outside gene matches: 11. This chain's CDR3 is CSARARQGRLDEQFF. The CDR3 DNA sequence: TGCAGTGCTAGAGCTAGACAGGGAAGGCTCGATGAGCAGTTCTTC.

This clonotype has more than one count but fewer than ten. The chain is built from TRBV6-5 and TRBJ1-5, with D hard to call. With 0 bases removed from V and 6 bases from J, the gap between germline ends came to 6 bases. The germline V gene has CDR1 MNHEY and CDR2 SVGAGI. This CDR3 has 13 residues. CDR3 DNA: TGTGCCAGCAGTTACTCGATTTCTCAGCCCCAGCATTTT. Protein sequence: CASSYSISQPQHF.